This T cell receptor beta chain came from a study of cytomegalovirus exposure and HLA in healthy donors. Study-level findings and limits: In an earlier analysis, about 87% or about 30%: the productive usage of most TCR beta V segments.

This clone was seen once. Its specificity is unknown. Germline CDR1 is MDHEN and CDR2 is SYDVKM. The CDR3 is 12 amino acids. With 7 bases removed from V and 5 bases from J, the gap between germline ends came to 9 bases. The PCR was carried out with 60 Vbeta primers and 13 Jbeta primers. TCRdb's copy holds only in-frame clones and misses some; the assay was immunoSEQ multiplex PCR. The sample lists approximately 130,000 clones; more than 80% were seen once. The genes are TRBV28 and TRBJ1-5, with D unclear. The sample comprised PBMCs. This TCR was sampled from a woman in her twenties or thirties in good health and CMV-seropositive. The CDR3 here is CASNESDQPQHF. CDR3 DNA sequence: TGTGCCAGCAATGAGTCGGATCAGCCCCAGCATTTT.